Below, one T cell receptor (beta chain) is given with its context. Germline assignment: CDR1 MNHEY and CDR2 SMNVEV (reference sequence). The CDR3 extends over 14 amino acids. Trimming left V 0 bases short and J 4 bases short, with 9 bases between. The donors, all of them Caucasian adults, lived in Nashville, Tennessee. The sample comes from a study of shared clonotypes between healthy human individuals. Study-level background: Donors, aged 18 to 49, were a couple of women and a few men.

Sequencing was performed with immunoSEQ multiplex PCR; in TCRdb, only in-frame clones are kept and a portion is missing. Here the sample spans about 490,000 clones, approximately 80% being singletons. Sequencing used PBMCs. This TCR was recovered from a woman aged 40 to 50 in good health. Some clones in this sample may be carry-over from other donors' samples. The J gene is TRBJ2-5, the V gene TRBV27; D may correspond to TRBD1 or TRBD2 (5 bases each). The CDR3 DNA is TGTGCCAGCAGTTTATCGGGGACCGGAGAGACCCAGTACTTC. Translated: CASSLSGTGETQYF.